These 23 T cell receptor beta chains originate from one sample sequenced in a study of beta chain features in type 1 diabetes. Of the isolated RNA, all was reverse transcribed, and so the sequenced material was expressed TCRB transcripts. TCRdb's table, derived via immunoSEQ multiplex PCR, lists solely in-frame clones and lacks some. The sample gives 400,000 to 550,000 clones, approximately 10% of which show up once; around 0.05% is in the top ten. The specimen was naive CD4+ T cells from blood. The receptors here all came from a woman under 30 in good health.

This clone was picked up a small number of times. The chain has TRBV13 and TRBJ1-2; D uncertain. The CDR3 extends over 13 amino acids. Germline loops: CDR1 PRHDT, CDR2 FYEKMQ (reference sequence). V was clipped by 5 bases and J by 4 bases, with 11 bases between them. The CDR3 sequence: CASSAYGIYGYTF. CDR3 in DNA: TGTGCCAGCAGCGCGTATGGGATCTATGGCTACACCTTC.

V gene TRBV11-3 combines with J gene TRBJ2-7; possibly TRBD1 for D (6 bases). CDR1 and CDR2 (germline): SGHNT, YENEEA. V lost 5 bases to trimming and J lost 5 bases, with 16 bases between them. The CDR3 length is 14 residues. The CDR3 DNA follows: TGTGCCAGCAGCGGGATACAGGGTGTGCACGAGCAGTACTTC. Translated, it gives CASSGIQGVHEQYF.

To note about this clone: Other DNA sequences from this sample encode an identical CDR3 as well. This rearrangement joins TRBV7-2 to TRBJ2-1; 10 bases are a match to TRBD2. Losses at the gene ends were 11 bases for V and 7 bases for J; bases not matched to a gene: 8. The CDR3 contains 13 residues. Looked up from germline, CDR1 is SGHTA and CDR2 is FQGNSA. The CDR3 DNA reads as TGTGCCTCCCGACTAGCGGGCGGGAATGAGCAGTTCTTC. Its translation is CASRLAGGNEQFF.

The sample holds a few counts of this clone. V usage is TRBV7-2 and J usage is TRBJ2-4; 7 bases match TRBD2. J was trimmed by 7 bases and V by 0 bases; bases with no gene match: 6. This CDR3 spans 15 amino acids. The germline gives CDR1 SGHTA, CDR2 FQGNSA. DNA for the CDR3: TGTGCCAGCAGCTTAGCGGCGGGAGTCTCCAACATTCAGTACTTC. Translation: CASSLAAGVSNIQYF.

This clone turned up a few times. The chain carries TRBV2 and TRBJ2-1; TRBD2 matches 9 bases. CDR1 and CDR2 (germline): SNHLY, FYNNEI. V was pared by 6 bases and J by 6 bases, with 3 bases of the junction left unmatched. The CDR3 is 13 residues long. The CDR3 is CASRVAGANEQFF. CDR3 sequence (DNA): TGTGCCAGCAGGGTAGCGGGAGCCAATGAGCAGTTCTTC.

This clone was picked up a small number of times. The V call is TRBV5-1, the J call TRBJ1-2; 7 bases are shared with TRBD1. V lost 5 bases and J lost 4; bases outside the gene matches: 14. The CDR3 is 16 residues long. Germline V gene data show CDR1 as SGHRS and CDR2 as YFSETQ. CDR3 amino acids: CASRPDRRLLGYGYTF. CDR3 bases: TGCGCCAGCAGACCGGACAGGCGCTTACTCGGCTATGGCTACACCTTC.

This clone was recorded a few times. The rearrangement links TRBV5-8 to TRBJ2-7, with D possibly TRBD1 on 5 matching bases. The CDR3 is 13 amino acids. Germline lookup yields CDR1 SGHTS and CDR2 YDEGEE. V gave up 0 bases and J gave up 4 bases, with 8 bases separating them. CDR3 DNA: TGTGCCAGCAGCTTGGACAGGTTATACGAGCAGTACGTC. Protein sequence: CASSLDRLYEQYV.

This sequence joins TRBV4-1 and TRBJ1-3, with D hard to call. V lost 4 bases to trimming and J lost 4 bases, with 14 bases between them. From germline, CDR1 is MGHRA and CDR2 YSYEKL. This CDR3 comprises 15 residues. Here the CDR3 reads CASSRVMDGGNTIYF. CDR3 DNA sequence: TGCGCCAGCAGCCGAGTCATGGACGGGGGAAACACCATATATTTT.

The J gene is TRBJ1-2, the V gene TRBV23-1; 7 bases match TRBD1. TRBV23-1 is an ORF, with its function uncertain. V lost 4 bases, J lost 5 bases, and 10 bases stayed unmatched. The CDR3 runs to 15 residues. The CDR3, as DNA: TGCGCCAGCAGTCGATGGAGGGGGCGCAAATATGGCTACACCTTC. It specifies CASSRWRGRKYGYTF.

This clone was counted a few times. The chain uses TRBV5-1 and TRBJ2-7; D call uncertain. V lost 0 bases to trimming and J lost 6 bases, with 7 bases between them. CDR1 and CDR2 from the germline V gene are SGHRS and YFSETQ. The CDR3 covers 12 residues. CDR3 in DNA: TGCGCCAGCAGCTTGGTCAGTGGCGAGCAGTACTTC. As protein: CASSLVSGEQYF.

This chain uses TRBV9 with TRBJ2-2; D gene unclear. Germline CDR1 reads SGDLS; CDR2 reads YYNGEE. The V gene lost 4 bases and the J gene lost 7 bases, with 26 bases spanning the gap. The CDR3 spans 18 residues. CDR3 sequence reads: CASSQKFRWADRGGELFF. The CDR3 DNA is TGTGCCAGCAGCCAAAAGTTCCGCTGGGCGGATCGCGGCGGGGAGCTGTTTTTT.

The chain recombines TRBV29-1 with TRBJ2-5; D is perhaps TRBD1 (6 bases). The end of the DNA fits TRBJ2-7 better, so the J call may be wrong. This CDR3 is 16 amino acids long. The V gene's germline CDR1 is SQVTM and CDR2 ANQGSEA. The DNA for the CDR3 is TGCAGCGTTGAAGGTCCCTCAGGGGAGAGCTCCTACGAGCAGTACTTC. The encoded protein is CSVEGPSGESSYEQYF.

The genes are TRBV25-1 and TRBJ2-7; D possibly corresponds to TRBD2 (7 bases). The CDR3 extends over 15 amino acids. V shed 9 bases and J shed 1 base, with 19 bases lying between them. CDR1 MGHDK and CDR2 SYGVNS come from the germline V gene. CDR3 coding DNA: TGTGCCAGTCTCTCGGGGGGCGGTCGTTCCTACGAGCAGTACTTC. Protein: CASLSGGGRSYEQYF.

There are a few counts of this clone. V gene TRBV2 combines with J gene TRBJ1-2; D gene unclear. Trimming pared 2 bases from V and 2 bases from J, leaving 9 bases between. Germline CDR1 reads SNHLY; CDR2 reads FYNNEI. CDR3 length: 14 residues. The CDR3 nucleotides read TGTGCCAGCAGTGAAACCCGAGTGAACTATGGCTACACCTTC. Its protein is CASSETRVNYGYTF.

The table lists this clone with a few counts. The CDR3 spells CAWSVIERIITDTQYF. DNA of the CDR3: TGTGCCTGGAGTGTCATTGAACGGATTATCACAGATACGCAGTATTTT. This chain uses TRBV30 with TRBJ2-3; D is unresolved. The CDR3 contains 16 residues. Trimming removed 0 bases from V and 2 bases from J, with 15 bases in between. From germline, CDR1 is GTSNPN and CDR2 SVGIG (reference sequence). Using reference TRBV30 and TRBJ2-3 for the parts outside the CDR3, the full variable domain is SQTIHQWPATLVQPVGSPLSLECTVEGTSNPNLYWYRQAAGRGLQLLFYSVGIGQISSEVPQNLSASRPQDRQFILSSKKLLLSDSGFYLCAWSVIERIITDTQYFGPGTRLTVL.

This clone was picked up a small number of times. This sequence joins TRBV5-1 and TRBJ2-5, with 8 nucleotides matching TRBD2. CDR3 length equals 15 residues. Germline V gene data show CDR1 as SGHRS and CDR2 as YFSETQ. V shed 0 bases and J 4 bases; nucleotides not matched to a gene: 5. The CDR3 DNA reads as TGCGCCAGCAGCTTGGGGACGGGACTAGGAGAGACCCAGTACTTC. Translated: CASSLGTGLGETQYF.

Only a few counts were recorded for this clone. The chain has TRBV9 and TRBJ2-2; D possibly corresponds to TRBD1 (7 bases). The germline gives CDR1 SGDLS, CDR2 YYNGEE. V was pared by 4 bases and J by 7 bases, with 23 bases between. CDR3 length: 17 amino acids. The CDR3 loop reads CASSPRGDLPFGGELFF. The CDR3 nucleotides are TGTGCCAGCAGCCCCAGGGGGGACCTACCCTTTGGCGGGGAGCTGTTTTTT.

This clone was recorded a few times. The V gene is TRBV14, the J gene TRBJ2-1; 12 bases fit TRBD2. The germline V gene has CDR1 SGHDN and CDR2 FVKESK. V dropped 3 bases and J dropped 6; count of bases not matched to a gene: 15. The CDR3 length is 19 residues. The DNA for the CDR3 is TGTGCCAGCAGCCATAGACCTCTAGCGGGAGGGCCGACACTCAATGAGCAGTTCTTC. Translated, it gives CASSHRPLAGGPTLNEQFF.

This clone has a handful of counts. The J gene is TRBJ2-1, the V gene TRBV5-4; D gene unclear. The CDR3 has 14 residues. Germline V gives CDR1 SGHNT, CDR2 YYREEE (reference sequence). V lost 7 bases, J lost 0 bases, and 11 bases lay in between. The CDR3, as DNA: TGTGCCAGCGATCGACTGAGCTCCTACAATGAGCAGTTCTTC. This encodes CASDRLSSYNEQFF. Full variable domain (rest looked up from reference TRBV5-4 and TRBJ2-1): ETGVTQSPTHLIKTRGQQVTLRCSSQSGHNTVSWYQQALGQGPQFIFQYYREEENGRGNFPPRFSGLQFPNYSSELNVNALELDDSALYLCASDRLSSYNEQFFGPGTRLTVL.

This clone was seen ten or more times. In DNA form, the CDR3 reads TGCAGCGCGGGAGTGGGGTACAATGAGCAGTTCTTC. Translated: CSAGVGYNEQFF. This rearrangement joins TRBV29-1 to TRBJ2-1; possibly TRBD2 for D (6 bases). CDR1 and CDR2 from the germline V gene are SQVTM and ANQGSEA. Trimming shortened V by 7 bases and J by 4 bases, and 11 bases separated the two germline ends. This CDR3 is 12 amino acids long.

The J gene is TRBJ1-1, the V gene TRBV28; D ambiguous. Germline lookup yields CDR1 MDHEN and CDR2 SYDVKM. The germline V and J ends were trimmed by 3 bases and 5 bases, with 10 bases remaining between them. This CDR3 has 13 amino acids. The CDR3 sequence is CASSFFQVTEAFF. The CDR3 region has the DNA TGTGCCAGCAGTTTCTTCCAGGTGACTGAAGCTTTCTTT.

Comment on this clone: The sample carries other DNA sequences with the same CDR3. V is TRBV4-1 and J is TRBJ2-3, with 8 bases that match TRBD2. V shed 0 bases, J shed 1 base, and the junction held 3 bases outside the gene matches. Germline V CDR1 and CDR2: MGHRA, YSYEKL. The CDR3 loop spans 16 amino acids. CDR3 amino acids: CASSQEEAGGTDTQYF. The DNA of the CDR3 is TGCGCCAGCAGCCAAGAAGAAGCGGGAGGCACAGATACGCAGTATTTT.

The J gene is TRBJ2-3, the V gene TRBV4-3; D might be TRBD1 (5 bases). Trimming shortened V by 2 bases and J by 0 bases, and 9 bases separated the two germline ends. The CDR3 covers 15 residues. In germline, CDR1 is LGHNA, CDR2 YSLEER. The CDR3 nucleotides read TGCGCCAGCAGCCAATGGCAGGGCAGCACAGATACGCAGTATTTT. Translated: CASSQWQGSTDTQYF.